This is a list of T cell receptor beta chains from one sample in a study of cytomegalovirus exposure and HLA in healthy donors. Libraries were prepared by immunoSEQ multiplex PCR; TCRdb keeps only in-frame clonotypes and omits some of them. This table has 160,000 or so clones, around four fifths appearing once. Sequenced: PBMCs. Source of these receptors: a young man in good health and CMV-seronegative. The CDR3 runs from the conserved cysteine through the conserved F or W. A D gene is named only where the DNA matches it firmly. A row's size may be missing; if present it is once, few, many or a size class.

>NA|TRBV21-1|NA|TRBJ2-3
CASSKEGVGTDTQYF
TGTGCCAGCAGCAAAGAGGGGGTGGGCACAGATACGCAGTATTTT
>TRBD1|TRBV6-5|NA|TRBJ1-1
CASSRTGEAFF
TGTGCCAGCAGTAGGACAGGGGAAGCTTTCTTT
>NA|TRBV5-1|once|TRBJ1-2
CASSSYFGGRNGYTF
TGCGCCAGCAGCTCCTACTTCGGGGGACGGAATGGCTACACCTTC
>NA|TRBV7-3|NA|TRBJ1-4
CASTETPGEKLFF
TGTGCCAGCACCGAAACACCAGGCGAAAAACTGTTTTTT
>TRBD2|TRBV25-1|NA|TRBJ2-3
CASSELMASGHTDTQYF
TGTGCCAGCAGTGAATTGATGGCTAGCGGGCACACAGATACGCAGTATTTT
>NA|TRBV28|NA|TRBJ1-5
CASHPGLGNQPQHF
TGTGCCAGCCACCCGGGGTTAGGCAATCAGCCCCAGCATTTT
>TRBD2|TRBV7-2|NA|TRBJ2-5
CASSLLGAGGGGETQYF
TGTGCCAGCAGCTTACTTGGAGCGGGAGGGGGAGGAGAGACCCAGTACTTC
>NA|TRBV14|NA|TRBJ1-1
CASSRLSSVRDRTEAFF
TGTGCCAGCAGCCGTTTATCGTCGGTCCGTGATAGAACTGAAGCTTTCTTT
>TRBD1|TRBV6-5|NA|TRBJ1-5
CASSYLGTGGNQPQHF
TGTGCCAGCAGTTACCTCGGGACAGGGGGCAATCAGCCCCAGCATTTT
>TRBD2|TRBV7-2|NA|TRBJ2-7
CASSLGSGGSYEQYF
TGTGCCAGCAGCTTAGGGTCCGGGGGGTCCTACGAGCAGTACTTC
>TRBD1|TRBV19|NA|TRBJ1-1
CASSTPDRVETEAFF
TGTGCCAGTAGTACACCAGACAGGGTGGAGACTGAAGCTTTCTTT
>NA|TRBV19|NA|TRBJ1-2
CASSIQGWDYGYTF
TGTGCCAGTAGTATCCAGGGTTGGGATTATGGCTACACCTTC
>NA|TRBV7-2|NA|TRBJ1-1
CASSHDRDSEAFF
TGTGCCAGCAGCCATGACCGGGACTCTGAAGCTTTCTTT
>TRBD2|TRBV5-1|NA|TRBJ2-1
CASSPEREVGNEQFF
TGCGCCAGCAGCCCAGAGCGGGAGGTGGGGAATGAGCAGTTCTTC
>NA|TRBV7-9|NA|TRBJ1-3
CASSTTGSGNTIYF
TGTGCCAGCAGCACCACAGGGTCTGGAAACACCATATATTTT
>TRBD1|TRBV28|NA|TRBJ2-7
CASTPQGESYEQYF
TGTGCCAGCACTCCCCAGGGGGAATCCTACGAGCAGTACTTC
>NA|TRBV13|NA|TRBJ1-1
CASSRTWGAFF
TGTGCCAGCAGCCGGACGTGGGGCGCTTTCTTT
>TRBD1|TRBV4-1|NA|TRBJ2-2
CASSQYPGQASNTGELFF
TGCGCCAGCAGCCAATATCCGGGACAGGCGTCGAACACCGGGGAGCTGTTTTTT
>NA|TRBV2|NA|TRBJ2-6
CASSEGRGPGANVLTF
TGTGCCAGCAGTGAAGGAAGGGGTCCTGGGGCCAACGTCCTGACTTTC
>TRBD2|TRBV11-3|NA|TRBJ2-3
CASSLVTSGRAGDTQYF
TGTGCCAGCAGCTTAGTGACTAGCGGGAGGGCAGGCGATACGCAGTATTTT
>NA|TRBV4-3|NA|TRBJ2-3
CASSQDWGGPDTQYF
TGCGCCAGCAGCCAAGATTGGGGGGGCCCAGATACGCAGTATTTT
>TRBD1|TRBV29-1|few|TRBJ2-7
CSVVQGAVGLEQYF
TGCAGCGTTGTACAGGGGGCCGTGGGGCTCGAGCAGTACTTC
>NA|TRBV5-1|NA|TRBJ1-3
CASSLDSSGNTIYF
TGCGCCAGCAGCCTTGACAGTTCTGGAAACACCATATATTTT
>TRBD1|TRBV30|NA|TRBJ1-2
CAWSVRGQNYGYTF
TGTGCCTGGAGTGTGAGGGGGCAGAACTATGGCTACACCTTC
>NA|TRBV2|NA|TRBJ2-6
CASESSGTGANVLTF
TGTGCCAGCGAGAGTTCCGGTACTGGGGCCAACGTCCTGACTTTC
>TRBD2|TRBV7-2|NA|TRBJ2-2
CASSGGGFGELFF
TGTGCCAGCAGCGGCGGGGGGTTCGGGGAGCTGTTTTTT
>NA|TRBV7-2|once|TRBJ1-4
CASSLGTLYEKLFF
TGTGCCAGCAGCTTAGGGACATTATATGAAAAACTGTTTTTT
>TRBD2|TRBV7-2|NA|TRBJ2-3
CASSLAGGRADTQYF
TGTGCCAGCAGCCTAGCGGGAGGGCGGGCAGATACGCAGTATTTT
>TRBD2|TRBV19|NA|TRBJ2-2
CASSIAGGGNTGELFF
TGTGCCAGTAGTATAGCGGGCGGGGGGAACACCGGGGAGCTGTTTTTT
>NA|TRBV28|NA|TRBJ1-2
CASSSDTYGYTF
TGTGCCAGCAGTTCGGACACCTATGGCTACACCTTC
>TRBD1|TRBV5-1|NA|TRBJ2-7
CASSFEQGVEGMQYF
TGCGCCAGCAGCTTCGAACAGGGGGTAGAGGGGATGCAGTACTTC
>NA|TRBV19|NA|TRBJ2-7
CASSGYSSGYYEQYF
TGTGCCAGTAGTGGTTATTCGAGCGGATACTACGAGCAGTACTTC
>NA|TRBV2|NA|TRBJ1-2
CASRPQGTNYGYTF
TGTGCCAGCAGGCCTCAGGGGACTAACTATGGCTACACCTTC
>TRBD1|TRBV6-5|NA|TRBJ1-2
CASSRTGNYGYTF
TGTGCCAGCAGTAGGACAGGGAACTATGGCTACACCTTC
>NA|TRBV25-1|NA|TRBJ2-5
CASSEYYSNQYF
TGTGCCAGCAGTGAATACTATAGTAACCAGTACTTC
>NA|TRBV2|once|TRBJ2-3
CASRDSGTDTQYF
TGTGCCAGCCGGGATAGCGGCACAGATACGCAGTATTTT
>NA|TRBV5-1|NA|TRBJ2-7
CASSLVAGAGYEQYF
TGCGCCAGCAGCTTGGTCGCGGGGGCTGGCTACGAGCAGTACTTC
>TRBD1|TRBV28|NA|TRBJ2-7
CASCEGGAKTYEQYF
TGTGCCAGCTGTGAAGGGGGCGCGAAAACCTACGAGCAGTACTTC
>NA|TRBV18|once|TRBJ1-2
CASSLTDNYGYTF
TGTGCCAGCTCACTGACAGATAACTATGGCTACACCTTC
>TRBD2|TRBV10-3|NA|TRBJ2-1
CAIRGGSSYNEQFF
TGTGCCATCCGGGGCGGGAGCTCCTACAATGAGCAGTTCTTC
>NA|TRBV5-1|NA|TRBJ2-5
CASSLARGETQYF
TGCGCCAGCAGCTTGGCCAGGGGAGAGACCCAGTACTTC
>NA|TRBV19|NA|TRBJ1-5
CASSDSSNQPQHF
TGTGCCAGTAGTGACAGTAGCAATCAGCCCCAGCATTTT
>NA|TRBV19|few|TRBJ2-7
CASSKTGLYEQYF
TGTGCCAGTAGTAAAACAGGGCTCTACGAGCAGTACTTC
>NA|TRBV20-1|NA|TRBJ2-3
CSARVTDTQYF
TGCAGTGCCAGGGTCACAGATACGCAGTATTTT
>NA|TRBV5-6|NA|TRBJ1-5
CASSLAGGSSQPQHF
TGTGCCAGCAGCTTGGCGGGGGGCAGCAGTCAGCCCCAGCATTTT
>NA|TRBV19|few|TRBJ1-5
CASSQQASNQPQHF
TGTGCCAGTAGTCAACAGGCGAGCAATCAGCCCCAGCATTTT
>TRBD2|TRBV9|NA|TRBJ2-7
CASSDGLALSHEQYF
TGTGCCAGCAGCGATGGACTAGCCTTGTCTCACGAGCAGTACTTC
>NA|TRBV11-2|NA|TRBJ2-7
CASSLVEQGTEQYF
TGTGCCAGCAGCTTAGTCGAACAGGGTACCGAGCAGTACTTC
>NA|TRBV29-1|few|TRBJ2-5
CSVKGGGGETQYF
TGCAGCGTTAAGGGGGGGGGAGGAGAGACCCAGTACTTC
>NA|TRBV6-1|NA|TRBJ2-7
CASSENAGDLPYEQYF
TGTGCCAGCAGTGAGAATGCAGGGGACCTCCCCTACGAGCAGTACTTC
>TRBD1|TRBV10-1|once|TRBJ2-2
CASSEFQGATGELFF
TGCGCCAGCAGTGAGTTTCAGGGGGCAACCGGGGAGCTGTTTTTT
>TRBD1|TRBV28|few|TRBJ1-1
CASSGSSQGATEAFF
TGTGCCAGCAGTGGCAGTAGTCAGGGGGCAACTGAAGCTTTCTTT
>NA|TRBV13|NA|TRBJ2-5
CASSLKPGETQYF
TGTGCCAGCAGCCTCAAACCGGGGGAGACCCAGTACTTC
>NA|TRBV4-3|NA|TRBJ2-7
CASSPQVGYEQYF
TGCGCCAGCAGCCCCCAGGTGGGCTACGAGCAGTACTTC
>NA|TRBV28|NA|TRBJ1-5
CASSLAQAPNQPQHF
TGTGCCAGCAGTTTGGCGCAGGCCCCCAATCAGCCCCAGCATTTT
>NA|TRBV30|NA|TRBJ1-5
CAWSNRVGQPQHF
TGTGCCTGGAGTAACAGGGTAGGGCAGCCCCAGCATTTT
>TRBD1|TRBV5-6|NA|TRBJ1-2
CASSLTGGAEIGGYTF
TGTGCCAGCAGCCTTACAGGGGGCGCCGAGATCGGCGGCTACACCTTC
>TRBD2|TRBV5-6|NA|TRBJ2-3
CASSLVLWREGVDTQYF
TGTGCCAGCAGCTTGGTGCTCTGGCGGGAGGGGGTAGATACGCAGTATTTT